The 10 T cell receptor beta chains below all came from one sample that was sequenced in a study of T cell repertoires in cytomegalovirus infection. Using its own MiXCR run on the reads, TCRdb lists one record per CDR3 protein. Of fewer than 200,000 distinct CDR3 sequences listed, under 25% are singletons. What was sequenced was PBMCs. The receptors stem from a human donor in good health (CMV status not recorded). Some clones in this sample may be carry-over from other donors' samples.

The chain has TRBV7-2 and TRBJ2-3; a possible D gene is TRBD1 (6 bases). V shed 7 bases and J shed 3 bases, with 14 bases lying between them. Germline V lookup: CDR1 SGHTA, CDR2 FQGNSA. The CDR3 runs to 14 residues. For the CDR3, the DNA is TGTGCCAGCATCCCAGGGGCGGTGACAGATACGCAGTATTTT. This gives the protein CASIPGAVTDTQYF.

The CDR3 spells CASSLGLAGGGPYNEQFF. DNA for the CDR3: TGTGCCAGCAGTTTAGGGCTAGCGGGAGGGGGACCCTACAATGAGCAGTTCTTC. This chain links TRBV28 with TRBJ2-1, with TRBD2 identical over 12 bases. Per germline, CDR1 MDHEN and CDR2 SYDVKM. Trimming at V came to 2 bases and at J to 2 bases, leaving 7 bases not matched to a gene. The CDR3 loop spans 18 amino acids.

This clonotype was detected a few times. This rearrangement joins TRBV28 to TRBJ1-2, with TRBD1 as a possible D gene (5 bases). The V end lost 6 bases, the J end lost 8 bases, and 16 bases lay between the germline ends. The CDR3 length is 13 residues. CDR1 is MDHEN, CDR2 SYDVKM, per germline. CDR3 region: CASRFRGLGGYTF. Here the CDR3 DNA reads TGTGCCAGCAGATTCCGGGGCCTGGGCGGCTACACCTTC.

The DNA for the CDR3 is TGCGCCAGCAGCCAAGGACTAGCGGGACGGATTCAGTACTTC. Translated: CASSQGLAGRIQYF. The chain is built from TRBV4-3 and TRBJ2-4, with 11 bases aligning to TRBD2. This CDR3 region has 14 residues. V lost 1 base, J lost 10 bases, and 3 bases stayed unmatched. The germline CDR1 and CDR2 sequences are LGHNA and YSLEER.

This clonotype was seen a few times. The chain is built from TRBV29-1 and TRBJ2-7, with TRBD2 matching 9 bases. The V and J ends lost 7 bases and 2 bases, in that order; junction bases with no gene match: 6. The CDR3 covers 13 residues. Looked up from germline, CDR1 is SQVTM and CDR2 is ANQGSEA. CDR3 loop: CSARAGGTYEQYF. Written as DNA, the CDR3 is TGCAGCGCTAGAGCGGGAGGTACCTACGAGCAGTACTTC.

The V gene is TRBV6-6, the J gene TRBJ2-3; 9 bases line up with TRBD2. The CDR3 loop spans 17 amino acids. V gave up 4 bases and J gave up 5 bases; unmatched junction bases: 13. In germline, CDR1 is MNHNY, CDR2 SVGAGI (reference sequence). The DNA of the CDR3 is TGTGCCAGCAGTTGGGGTCAGCGGGGGGTACCTGGAGATACGCAGTATTTT. Protein sequence: CASSWGQRGVPGDTQYF.

This clonotype has just a few counts. The V gene is TRBV28, the J gene TRBJ2-4; a possible D gene is TRBD1 (5 bases). The V gene's germline CDR1 is MDHEN and CDR2 SYDVKM. V was cut by 3 bases and J by 5 bases, with 11 bases left in between. CDR3 length: 14 residues. The CDR3 here is CASSFSGLENIQYF. CDR3 nucleotide sequence: TGTGCCAGCAGTTTCTCAGGGTTAGAAAACATTCAGTACTTC.

This clonotype was found once. The chain combines TRBV6-8 with TRBJ1-2; 8 bases agree with TRBD1. The trim removed 0 bases at V and 0 bases at J, leaving 6 bases unmatched. The germline gives CDR1 MNHGY, CDR2 SAAAGT. This CDR3 has 17 amino acids. CDR3 region: CASSYSGRTGSNYGYTF. In nucleotides, the CDR3 is TGTGCCAGCAGTTACTCAGGCCGGACAGGGTCTAACTATGGCTACACCTTC.

J is TRBJ1-6 and V is TRBV2; possibly TRBD1 for D (6 bases). The CDR3 has 14 residues. In germline, CDR1 is SNHLY, CDR2 FYNNEI. The V end lost 4 bases, the J end lost 9 bases, and 13 bases lay between the germline ends. The CDR3 sequence is CASSAEGGSSPLHF. The CDR3 DNA reads TGTGCCAGCAGTGCCGAAGGGGGTAGTTCACCCCTCCACTTT.

The chain uses TRBV20-1 and TRBJ1-2, with 8 bases lining up with TRBD1. Germline CDR1 is DFQATT and CDR2 is SNEGSKA (reference sequence). This CDR3 is 13 amino acids long. J was trimmed by 4 bases and V by 4 bases; bases with no gene match: 5. CDR3 in amino acids: CSATAGGSYGYTF. The CDR3 nucleotides are TGCAGTGCTACCGCAGGGGGCTCCTATGGCTACACCTTC.